The sequence of this T cell receptor (beta chain) was determined in a study of T cells after yellow fever vaccination. Study background: Preparing low-cell-number fractions relied on SMART-Seq v4 Ultra Low Input.

The V and J ends lost 4 bases and 0 bases respectively, with 5 bases between them. There are 13 residues in the CDR3. Germline lookup yields CDR1 KGHDR and CDR2 SFDVKD. Comments on this clonotype: What it binds is unknown.

General observations from the study: Booster sampling recovered most clones from primary vaccination (96% CD4, around 90% CD8).

Template switching by 5'RACE produced TCR cDNA, adding a universal primer site and UMIs. TCRdb processed the 5' RACE reads anew with MiXCR; each CDR3 protein has one entry. Of about 68,000 distinct CDR3 sequences in the sample, 5% to 8% were seen once. This clonotype originated in a man between 18 and 29 years old who received the YFV17D yellow fever vaccine. The chain joins TRBV24-1 to TRBJ1-2; D unresolved. Specimen: CD8+ T cells sorted from PBMCs, collected roughly 47 days after the first yellow fever vaccination. The CDR3 sequence: CATSEGTNYGYTF. Written as DNA, the CDR3 is TGTGCCACCAGTGAGGGCACTAACTATGGCTACACCTTC.